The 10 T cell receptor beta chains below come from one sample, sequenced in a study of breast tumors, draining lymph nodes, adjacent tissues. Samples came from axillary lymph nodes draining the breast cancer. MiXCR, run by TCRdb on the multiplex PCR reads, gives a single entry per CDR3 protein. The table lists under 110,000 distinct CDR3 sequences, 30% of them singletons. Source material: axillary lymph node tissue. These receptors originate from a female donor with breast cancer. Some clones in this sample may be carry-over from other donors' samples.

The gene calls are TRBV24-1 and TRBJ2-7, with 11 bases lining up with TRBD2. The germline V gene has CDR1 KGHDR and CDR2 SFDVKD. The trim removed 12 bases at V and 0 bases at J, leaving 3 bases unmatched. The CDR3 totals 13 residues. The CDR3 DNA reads TGTGCCGCCGGGACTAGCGGCTCCTACGAGCAGTACTTC. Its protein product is CAAGTSGSYEQYF.

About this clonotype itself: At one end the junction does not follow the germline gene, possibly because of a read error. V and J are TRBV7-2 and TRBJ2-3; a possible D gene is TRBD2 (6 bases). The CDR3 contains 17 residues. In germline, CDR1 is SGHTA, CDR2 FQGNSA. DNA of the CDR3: TGTGCCAGCAGCTTAGGAGGGCGGGGTATGAGCACAGATACGCAGTGCTTT. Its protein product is CASSLGGRGMSTDTQCF.

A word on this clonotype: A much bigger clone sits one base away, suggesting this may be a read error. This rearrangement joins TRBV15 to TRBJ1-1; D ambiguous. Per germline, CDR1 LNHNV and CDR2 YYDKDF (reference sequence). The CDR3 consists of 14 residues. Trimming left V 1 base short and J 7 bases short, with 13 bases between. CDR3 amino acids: CATSRVGTYIEAFF. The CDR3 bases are TGTGCCACCAGCAGAGTGGGCACCTACATTGAAGCTTTCTTT.

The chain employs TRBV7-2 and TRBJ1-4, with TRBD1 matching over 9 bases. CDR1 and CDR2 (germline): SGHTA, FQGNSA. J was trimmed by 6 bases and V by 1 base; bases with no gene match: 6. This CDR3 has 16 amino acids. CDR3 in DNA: TGTGCCAGCAGCTTAGGGGGACAGGGTATCGATGAAAAACTGTTTTTT. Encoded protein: CASSLGGQGIDEKLFF.

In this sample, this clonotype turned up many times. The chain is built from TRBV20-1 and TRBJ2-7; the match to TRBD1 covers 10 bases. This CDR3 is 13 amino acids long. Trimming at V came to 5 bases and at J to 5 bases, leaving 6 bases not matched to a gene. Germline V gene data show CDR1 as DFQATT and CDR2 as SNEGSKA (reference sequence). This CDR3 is CSAGGTGADEQYF. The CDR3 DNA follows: TGCAGTGCTGGCGGGACAGGGGCAGACGAGCAGTACTTC.

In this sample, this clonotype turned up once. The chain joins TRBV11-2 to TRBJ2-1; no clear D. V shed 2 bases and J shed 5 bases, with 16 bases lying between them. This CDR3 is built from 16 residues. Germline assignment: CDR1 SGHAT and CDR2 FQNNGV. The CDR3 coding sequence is TGTGCCAGCAGCTTATTACCTGGGGATGGGAACAATGAGCAGTTCTTC. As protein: CASSLLPGDGNNEQFF.

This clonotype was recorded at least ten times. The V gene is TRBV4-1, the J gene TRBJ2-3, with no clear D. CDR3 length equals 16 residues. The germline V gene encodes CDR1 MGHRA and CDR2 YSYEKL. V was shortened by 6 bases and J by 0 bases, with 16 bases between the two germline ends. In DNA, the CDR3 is TGCGCCAGCAGGTGGGCTAGTTGGGCAAGCACAGATACGCAGTATTTT. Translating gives CASRWASWASTDTQYF.

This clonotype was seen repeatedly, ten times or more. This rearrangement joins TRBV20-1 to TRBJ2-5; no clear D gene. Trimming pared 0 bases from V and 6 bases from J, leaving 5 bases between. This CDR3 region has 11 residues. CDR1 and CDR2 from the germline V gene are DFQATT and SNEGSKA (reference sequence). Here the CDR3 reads CSARDRQTQYF. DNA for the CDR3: TGCAGTGCTAGAGATCGTCAGACCCAGTACTTC.

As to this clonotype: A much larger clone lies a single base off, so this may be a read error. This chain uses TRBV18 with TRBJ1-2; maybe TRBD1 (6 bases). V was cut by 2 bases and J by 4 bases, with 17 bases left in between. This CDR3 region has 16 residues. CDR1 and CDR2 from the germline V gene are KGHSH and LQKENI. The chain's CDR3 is CASSPVEARGFYGYTF. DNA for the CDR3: TGTGCCAGCTCACCAGTTGAAGCCAGGGGCTTCTATGGCTACACCTTC.

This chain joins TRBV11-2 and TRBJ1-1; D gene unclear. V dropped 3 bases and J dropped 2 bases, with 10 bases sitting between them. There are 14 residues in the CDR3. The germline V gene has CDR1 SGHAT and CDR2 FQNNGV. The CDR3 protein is CASSLVRLNTEAFF. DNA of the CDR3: TGTGCCAGCAGCTTGGTACGGTTAAACACTGAAGCTTTCTTT. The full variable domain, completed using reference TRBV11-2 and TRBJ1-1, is EAGVAQSPRYKIIEKRQSVAFWCNPISGHATLYWYQQILGQGPKLLIQFQNNGVVDDSQLPKDRFSAERLKGVDSTLKIQPAKLEDSAVYLCASSLVRLNTEAFFGQGTRLTVV.